This T cell receptor beta chain came from a study of blood T cell repertoires in COVID-19. Across the study: Acute and convalescent COVID-19 samples came from the United States, Italy and Spain. Sample material is recorded as cDNA or gDNA derived from T cells, B-cell-depleted T cells, or PBMCs.

In the source study's methods: Reference gene primer amplification gave estimated nucleated cell counts. The assay was immunoSEQ multiplex PCR, and TCRdb's table has in-frame clones only and misses some. V and J calls and clone size are copied from that table; D and trimming were computed from the DNA. The sample holds about 19,000 clones, over 75% seen once. Trimming stripped 3 bases from V and 4 bases from J, with 13 bases between. The CDR3 is 15 amino acids. Per germline, CDR1 KGHSH and CDR2 LQKENI. The rearrangement uses TRBV18 and TRBJ1-3; maybe TRBD1 (5 bases). Material for sequencing was peripheral blood. This sequence was found in a human donor in a cohort sampled during active COVID-19. This chain's CDR3 is CASSPAQANGNTIYF. CDR3 in DNA: TGTGCCAGCTCACCGGCACAGGCGAACGGAAACACCATATATTTT.